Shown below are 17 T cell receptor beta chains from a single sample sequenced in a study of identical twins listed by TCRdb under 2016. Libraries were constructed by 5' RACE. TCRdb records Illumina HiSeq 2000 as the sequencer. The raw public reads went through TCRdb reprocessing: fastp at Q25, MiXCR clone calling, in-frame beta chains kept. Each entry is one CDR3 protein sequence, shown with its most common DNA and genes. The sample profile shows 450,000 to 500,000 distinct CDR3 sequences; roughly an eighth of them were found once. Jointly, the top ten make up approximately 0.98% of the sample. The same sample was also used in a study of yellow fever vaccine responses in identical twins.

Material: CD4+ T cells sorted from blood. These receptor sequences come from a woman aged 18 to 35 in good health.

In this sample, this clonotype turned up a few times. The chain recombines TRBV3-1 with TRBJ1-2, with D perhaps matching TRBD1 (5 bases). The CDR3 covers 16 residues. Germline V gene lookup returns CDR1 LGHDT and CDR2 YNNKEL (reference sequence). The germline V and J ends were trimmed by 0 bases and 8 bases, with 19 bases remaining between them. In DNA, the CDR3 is TGTGCCAGCAGCCAAGACCTGGTGGCAGGGAGGAGCGGCTACACCTTC. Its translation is CASSQDLVAGRSGYTF. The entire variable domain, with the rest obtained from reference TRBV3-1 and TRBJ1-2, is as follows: DTAVSQTPKYLVTQMGNDKSIKCEQNLGHDTMYWYKQDSKKFLKIMFSYNNKELIINETVPNRFSPKSPDKAHLNLHINSLELGDSAVYFCASSQDLVAGRSGYTFGSGTRLTVV.

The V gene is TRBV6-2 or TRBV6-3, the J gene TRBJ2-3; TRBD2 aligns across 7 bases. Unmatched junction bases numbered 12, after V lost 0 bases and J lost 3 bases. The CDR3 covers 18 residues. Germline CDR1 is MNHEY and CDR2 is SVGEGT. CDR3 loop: CASSYSEGRAMETDTQYF. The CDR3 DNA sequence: TGTGCCAGCAGTTACTCTGAGGGGAGGGCCATGGAGACAGATACGCAGTATTTT.

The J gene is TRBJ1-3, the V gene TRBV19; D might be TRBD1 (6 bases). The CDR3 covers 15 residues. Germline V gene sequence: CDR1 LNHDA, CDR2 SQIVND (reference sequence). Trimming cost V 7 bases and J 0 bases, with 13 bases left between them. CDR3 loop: CASNPTGFSGNTIYF. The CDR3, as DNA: TGTGCCAGTAACCCGACAGGCTTCTCTGGAAACACCATATATTTT.

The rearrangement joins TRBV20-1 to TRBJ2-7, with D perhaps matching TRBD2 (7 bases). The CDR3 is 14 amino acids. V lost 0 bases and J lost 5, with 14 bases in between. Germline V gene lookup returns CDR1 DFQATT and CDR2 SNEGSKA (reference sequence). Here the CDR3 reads CSARDPRGLHEQYF. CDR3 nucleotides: TGCAGTGCTAGAGATCCGCGGGGGCTTCACGAGCAGTACTTC.

The DNA of the CDR3 is TGTGCCAGCAGCCAAGATGGCCTAGCACATACGCAGTATTTT. Its protein is CASSQDGLAHTQYF. The chain recombines TRBV3-1 with TRBJ2-3, with a weak D call TRBD2 (5 bases). Germline V gene lookup returns CDR1 LGHDT and CDR2 YNNKEL (reference sequence). The CDR3 contains 14 residues. Trimming stripped 0 bases from V and 7 bases from J, with 11 bases between.

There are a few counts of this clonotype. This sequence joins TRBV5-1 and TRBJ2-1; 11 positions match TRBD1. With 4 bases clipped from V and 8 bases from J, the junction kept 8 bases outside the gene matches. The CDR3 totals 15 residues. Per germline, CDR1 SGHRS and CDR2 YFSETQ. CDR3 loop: CASSLRTGGGDEQFF. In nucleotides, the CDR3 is TGCGCCAGCAGCCTCCGGACAGGGGGCGGCGATGAGCAGTTCTTC.

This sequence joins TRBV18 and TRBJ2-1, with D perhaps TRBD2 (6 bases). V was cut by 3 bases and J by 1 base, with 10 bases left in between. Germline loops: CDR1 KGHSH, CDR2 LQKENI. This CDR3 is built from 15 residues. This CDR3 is CASSPLATSYNEQFF. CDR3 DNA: TGTGCCAGCTCACCTCTAGCGACTTCCTACAATGAGCAGTTCTTC. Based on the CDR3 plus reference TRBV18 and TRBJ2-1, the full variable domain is NAGVMQNPRHLVRRRGQEARLRCSPMKGHSHVYWYRQLPEEGLKFMVYLQKENIIDESGMPKERFSAEFPKEGPSILRIQQVVRGDSAAYFCASSPLATSYNEQFFGPGTRLTVL.

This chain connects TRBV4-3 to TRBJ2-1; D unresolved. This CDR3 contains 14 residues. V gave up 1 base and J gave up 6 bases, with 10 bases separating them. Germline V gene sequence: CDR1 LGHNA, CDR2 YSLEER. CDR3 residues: CASSQVYQLNEQFF. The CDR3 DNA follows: TGCGCCAGCAGCCAAGTATACCAACTCAATGAGCAGTTCTTC.

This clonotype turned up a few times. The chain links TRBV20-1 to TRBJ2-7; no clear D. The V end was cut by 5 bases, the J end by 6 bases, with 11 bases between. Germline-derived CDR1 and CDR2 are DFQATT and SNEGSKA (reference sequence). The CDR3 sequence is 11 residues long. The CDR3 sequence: CSAALDTEQYF. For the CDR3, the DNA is TGCAGTGCTGCTTTAGATACCGAGCAGTACTTC.

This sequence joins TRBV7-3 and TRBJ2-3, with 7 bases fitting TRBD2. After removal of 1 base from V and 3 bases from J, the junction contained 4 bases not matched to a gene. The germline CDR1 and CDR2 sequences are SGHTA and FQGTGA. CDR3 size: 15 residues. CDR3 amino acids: CASSLMTSSTDTQYF. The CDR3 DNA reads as TGTGCCAGCAGCTTAATGACTAGCTCTACAGATACGCAGTATTTT.

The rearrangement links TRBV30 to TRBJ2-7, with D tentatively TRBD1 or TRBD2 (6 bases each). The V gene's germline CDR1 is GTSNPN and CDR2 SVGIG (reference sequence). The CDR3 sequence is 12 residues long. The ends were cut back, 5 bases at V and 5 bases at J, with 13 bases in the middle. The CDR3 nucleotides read TGTGCCTGGGGAGGGGGTGGGGACGAGCAGTACTTC. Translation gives CAWGGGGDEQYF.

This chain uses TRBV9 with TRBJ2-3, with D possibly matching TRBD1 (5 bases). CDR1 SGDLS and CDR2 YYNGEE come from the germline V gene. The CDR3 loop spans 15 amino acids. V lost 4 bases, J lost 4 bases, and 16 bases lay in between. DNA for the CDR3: TGTGCCAGCAGCCAGGGCACCTTTACAGCAGATACGCAGTATTTT. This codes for CASSQGTFTADTQYF. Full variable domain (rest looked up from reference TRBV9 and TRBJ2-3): DSGVTQTPKHLITATGQRVTLRCSPRSGDLSVYWYQQSLDQGLQFLIQYYNGEERAKGNILERFSAQQFPDLHSELNLSSLELGDSALYFCASSQGTFTADTQYFGPGTRLTVL.

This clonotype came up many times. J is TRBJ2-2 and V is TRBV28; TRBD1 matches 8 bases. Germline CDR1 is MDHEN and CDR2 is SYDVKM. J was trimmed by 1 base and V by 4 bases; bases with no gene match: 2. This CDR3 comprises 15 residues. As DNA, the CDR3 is TGTGCCAGCAGTTCTGGACAGGGGAACACCGGGGAGCTGTTTTTT. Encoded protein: CASSSGQGNTGELFF.

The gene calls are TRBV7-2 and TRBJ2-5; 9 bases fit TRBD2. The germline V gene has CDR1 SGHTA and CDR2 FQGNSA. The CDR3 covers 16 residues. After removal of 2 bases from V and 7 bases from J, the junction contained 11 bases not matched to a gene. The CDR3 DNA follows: TGTGCCAGCAGCTTACTATCTAGCGGGGCTGGGGGGACCCAGTACTTC. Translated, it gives CASSLLSSGAGGTQYF.

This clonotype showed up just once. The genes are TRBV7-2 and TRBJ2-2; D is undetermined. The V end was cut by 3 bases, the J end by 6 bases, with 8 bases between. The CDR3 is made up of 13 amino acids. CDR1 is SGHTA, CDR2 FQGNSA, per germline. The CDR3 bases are TGTGCCAGCAGCTTCGTGGGTCCCGGGGAGCTGTTTTTT. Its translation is CASSFVGPGELFF.

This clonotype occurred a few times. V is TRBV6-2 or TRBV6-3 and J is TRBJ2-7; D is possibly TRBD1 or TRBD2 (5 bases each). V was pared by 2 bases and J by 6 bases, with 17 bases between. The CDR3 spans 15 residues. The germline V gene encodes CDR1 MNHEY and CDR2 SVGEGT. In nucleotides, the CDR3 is TGTGCCAGCAGTTACGTCTCGGGCAGGGCGGGCGAGCAGTACTTC. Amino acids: CASSYVSGRAGEQYF.

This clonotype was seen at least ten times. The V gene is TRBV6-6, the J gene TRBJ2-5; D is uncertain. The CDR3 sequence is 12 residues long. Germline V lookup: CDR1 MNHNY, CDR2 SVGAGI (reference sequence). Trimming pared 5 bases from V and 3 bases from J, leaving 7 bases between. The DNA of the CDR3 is TGTGCCAGCAGTAGAGAAAAAGAGACCCAGTACTTC. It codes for CASSREKETQYF.